These 20 T cell receptor beta chains came from one sample sequenced in a study of breast tumors, draining lymph nodes, adjacent tissues. The lymph nodes were axillary draining lymph nodes from breast cancer patients. TCRdb used MiXCR to reprocess the multiplex PCR reads, holding one entry per CDR3 protein. The sample has 200,000 to 300,000 distinct CDR3 sequences; about 30% are singletons. The source material was axillary lymph node tissue. These receptors were obtained from a female donor with breast cancer. Some clones in this sample may be carry-over from other donors' samples.

Remarks on this clonotype: An end of the junction does not agree with germline; a read error may underlie this. V and J are TRBV20-1 and TRBJ2-7, with 7 positions matching TRBD2. This CDR3 contains 14 residues. CDR1 is DFQATT and CDR2 is SNEGSKA in the germline V gene (reference sequence). Here the CDR3 DNA reads TGCAGTGCCGGAGCCCTAGCGGCTTCCTTCGAGCAGTACTTC. Its protein product is CSAGALAASFEQYF.

This clonotype was counted ten times or more. The chain links TRBV5-4 to TRBJ2-1; tentatively, D is TRBD2 (6 bases). CDR1 is SGHNT, CDR2 YYREEE, per germline (reference sequence). There are 13 residues in the CDR3. Trimming stripped 3 bases from V and 9 bases from J, with 13 bases between. CDR3 coding DNA: TGTGCCAGCAGCTCCCCGGAGGGCGGTGAGCAGTTCTTC. Amino acid sequence: CASSSPEGGEQFF. The full variable domain, completed using reference TRBV5-4 and TRBJ2-1, is ETGVTQSPTHLIKTRGQQVTLRCSSQSGHNTVSWYQQALGQGPQFIFQYYREEENGRGNFPPRFSGLQFPNYSSELNVNALELDDSALYLCASSSPEGGEQFFGPGTRLTVL.

This clonotype has at least ten counts. The rearrangement uses TRBV5-1 and TRBJ2-2; the match to TRBD2 covers 10 bases. Germline lookup yields CDR1 SGHRS and CDR2 YFSETQ. J gave up 1 base and V 6 bases, and 3 bases lay outside the gene matches. This CDR3 comprises 15 residues. In DNA, the CDR3 is TGCGCCAGCACCCCTAGCGGGGGGAACACCGGGGAGCTGTTTTTT. This encodes CASTPSGGNTGELFF. The full variable domain, rest sourced from reference TRBV5-1 and TRBJ2-2, is KAGVTQTPRYLIKTRGQQVTLSCSPISGHRSVSWYQQTPGQGLQFLFEYFSETQRNKGNFPGRFSGRQFSNSRSEMNVSTLELGDSALYLCASTPSGGNTGELFFGEGSRLTVL.

Comments on this clonotype: This may be a read error, as it is one base from a much larger clone. This is likely a read error, given that the CDR3 carries no conserved phenylalanine or tryptophan at its end. The chain is built from TRBV11-2 and TRBJ2-3; D call uncertain. V shed 2 bases and J shed 5 bases, with 11 bases lying between them. CDR1 SGHAT and CDR2 FQNNGV come from the germline V gene. This CDR3 comprises 14 residues. The CDR3 DNA follows: TGTGCCAGCAGCTTAAGGTTGGTGGGAGATACGCAGTATTCT. This translates into CASSLRLVGDTQYS.

This clonotype appeared many times. This rearrangement joins TRBV20-1 to TRBJ2-1; D tentatively fits TRBD1 or TRBD2 (5 bases each). Trimming cost V 6 bases and J 10 bases, with 25 bases left between them. This CDR3 contains 15 residues. Germline values: CDR1 DFQATT, CDR2 SNEGSKA (reference sequence). The chain's CDR3 is CSAPRTSGTFAEQFF. The CDR3 DNA sequence: TGCAGTGCCCCTAGGACGTCCGGGACCTTTGCCGAGCAGTTCTTC.

This clonotype was seen many times. J is TRBJ2-2 and V is TRBV7-8, with D tentatively TRBD1 (5 bases). Between the trimmed V and J ends, which lost 2 bases and 7 bases, there was a span of 20 bases. Germline CDR1 SGHVS, CDR2 FQNEAQ. This CDR3 spans 17 amino acids. CDR3 coding DNA: TGTGCCAGCAGCTTATTTCTGGCAGGGTCGTCTCACGGGGAGCTGTTTTTT. Protein sequence: CASSLFLAGSSHGELFF.

This clonotype was detected many times. The gene calls are TRBV7-2 and TRBJ2-3; no firm D call. Germline V gene sequence: CDR1 SGHTA, CDR2 FQGNSA. This CDR3 region has 15 residues. The V end lost 5 bases, the J end lost 4 bases, and 16 bases lay between the germline ends. DNA of the CDR3: TGTGCCAGCAGCACCCGCTTGGGGTGGGCAGATACGCAGTATTTT. Protein sequence: CASSTRLGWADTQYF. The whole variable domain, remainder taken from reference TRBV7-2 and TRBJ2-3, is GAGVSQSPSNKVTEKGKDVELRCDPISGHTALYWYRQSLGQGLEFLIYFQGNSAPDKSGLPSDRFSAERTGGSVSTLTIQRTQQEDSAVYLCASSTRLGWADTQYFGPGTRLTVL.

This clonotype has a count of ten or more. The V call is TRBV4-1, the J call TRBJ2-3, with 9 bases matching TRBD1. CDR1 and CDR2 (germline): MGHRA, YSYEKL. This CDR3 is built from 16 residues. V lost 3 bases and J lost 4; bases outside the gene matches: 8. This chain's CDR3 is CASSQAKTGGADTQYF. The CDR3 DNA reads as TGCGCCAGCAGCCAGGCCAAGACAGGGGGGGCAGATACGCAGTATTTT.

This clonotype was detected ten times or more. The CDR3, as DNA: TGTGCCAGCAGTGAGCGGGAGTGGAATGAGCAGTTCTTC. Its protein product is CASSEREWNEQFF. This chain links TRBV2 with TRBJ2-1; 7 bases are shared with TRBD2. The length of the CDR3 is 13 residues. After removal of 3 bases from V and 7 bases from J, the junction contained 3 bases not matched to a gene. CDR1 is SNHLY and CDR2 is FYNNEI in the germline V gene.

This clonotype was detected a few times. The CDR3 coding sequence is TGTGCCAGCAGCTTAGTGGACAGGGGAGTCACCGGGGAGCTGTTTTTT. It specifies CASSLVDRGVTGELFF. The chain links TRBV5-8 to TRBJ2-2; 9 nucleotides align to TRBD1. From germline, CDR1 is SGHTS and CDR2 YDEGEE. The CDR3 has 16 amino acids. Trimming cost V 2 bases and J 4 bases; bases outside gene matches: 6.

This clonotype was seen repeatedly, ten times or more. This chain joins TRBV15 and TRBJ2-3; D not certain. This CDR3 contains 13 residues. V was pared by 5 bases and J by 4 bases, with 10 bases between. Germline CDR1 LNHNV, CDR2 YYDKDF (reference sequence). CDR3 sequence: CATSPHVADTQYF. The CDR3 DNA follows: TGTGCCACCAGCCCCCACGTGGCAGATACGCAGTATTTT.

Many counts were recorded for this clonotype. V and J are TRBV6-1 and TRBJ1-5; weak D call: TRBD1 (6 bases). The germline CDR1 and CDR2 sequences are MNHNS and SASEGT. Trimming left V 7 bases short and J 7 bases short, with 14 bases between. The CDR3 consists of 13 residues. CDR3 amino acids: CASKAGVNQPQHF. The DNA for the CDR3 is TGTGCCAGCAAGGCAGGGGTTAACCAGCCCCAGCATTTT.

The sample holds one count of this clonotype. The rearrangement joins TRBV20-1 to TRBJ1-1; D is ambiguous. The CDR3 is 14 residues long. V was shortened by 3 bases and J by 5 bases, with 16 bases between the two germline ends. Germline V gene data show CDR1 as DFQATT and CDR2 as SNEGSKA (reference sequence). CDR3 nucleotides: TGCAGTGCTAGGCCCCCTAGGTCGAGAACTGAAGCTTTCTTT. Protein: CSARPPRSRTEAFF.

This clonotype was picked up many times. The CDR3 coding sequence is TGTGCCAGCAGCTTGATGACCGCTCCAAGCTCCTACAATGAGCAGTTCTTC. This sequence encodes CASSLMTAPSSYNEQFF. The chain couples TRBV5-6 to TRBJ2-1; D is ambiguous. Looked up from germline, CDR1 is SGHDT and CDR2 is YYEEEE. There are 17 residues in the CDR3. Trimming removed 1 base from V and 0 bases from J, with 14 bases in between.

This clonotype was seen repeatedly, ten times or more. The junction departs from germline at one end; a sequencing error may be responsible. J is TRBJ2-5 and V is TRBV7-7, with TRBD2 matching over 9 bases. Germline CDR1 reads SSHAT; CDR2 reads FNYEAQ (reference sequence). This CDR3 spans 16 amino acids. CDR3 residues: CASSFRGRAGAETQYF. DNA for the CDR3: TGTGCTAGCAGCTTCCGCGGGAGGGCCGGGGCAGAGACCCAGTACTTC.

This chain links TRBV24-1 with TRBJ2-3; 10 bases match TRBD2. The germline gives CDR1 KGHDR, CDR2 SFDVKD. This CDR3 region has 16 residues. V shed 11 bases and J 3 bases; nucleotides not matched to a gene: 13. The CDR3 nucleotides are TGTGCCAGCTCACCACGAACTAGCGGGACAACAGATACGCAGTATTTT. As protein: CASSPRTSGTTDTQYF.

On this clonotype itself: A much larger clone lies a single base off, so this may be a read error. This chain connects TRBV6-5 to TRBJ2-3; 8 positions agree with TRBD1. This CDR3 contains 16 residues. The germline V gene encodes CDR1 MNHEY and CDR2 SVGAGI. J lost 2 bases, V lost 5 bases, and 9 bases had no gene match. The CDR3 nucleotides are TGTGCCAGCAGTCACAGGGCAGGGGGCAACACAGATACGCAGTATTTT. Its protein product is CASSHRAGGNTDTQYF.

This clonotype has ten or more counts. The chain couples TRBV15 to TRBJ2-1; D is unresolved. V was clipped by 4 bases and J by 7 bases, with 11 bases between them. This CDR3 is 13 amino acids long. Per germline, CDR1 LNHNV and CDR2 YYDKDF (reference sequence). Here the CDR3 reads CATSTSPGNEQFF. CDR3 sequence (DNA): TGTGCCACCAGCACCTCCCCAGGAAATGAGCAGTTCTTC.

This clonotype appeared many times. J is TRBJ2-3 and V is TRBV30; no clear D. V dropped 3 bases and J dropped 5 bases, with 6 bases sitting between them. There are 11 residues in the CDR3. Germline V gene lookup returns CDR1 GTSNPN and CDR2 SVGIG (reference sequence). Here the CDR3 reads CAWRSGDTQYF. The CDR3 DNA sequence: TGTGCCTGGAGGTCGGGAGATACGCAGTATTTT.

V gene TRBV6-2 or TRBV6-3 combines with J gene TRBJ1-2, with 7 bases fitting TRBD1. This CDR3 contains 13 residues. The J segment lost 3 bases and the V segment lost 6 bases, leaving 4 bases of the junction unmatched. Germline CDR1 MNHEY, CDR2 SVGEGT. DNA for the CDR3: TGTGCCAGCAGCCGCGGACAGGACTATGGCTACACCTTC. This codes for CASSRGQDYGYTF.